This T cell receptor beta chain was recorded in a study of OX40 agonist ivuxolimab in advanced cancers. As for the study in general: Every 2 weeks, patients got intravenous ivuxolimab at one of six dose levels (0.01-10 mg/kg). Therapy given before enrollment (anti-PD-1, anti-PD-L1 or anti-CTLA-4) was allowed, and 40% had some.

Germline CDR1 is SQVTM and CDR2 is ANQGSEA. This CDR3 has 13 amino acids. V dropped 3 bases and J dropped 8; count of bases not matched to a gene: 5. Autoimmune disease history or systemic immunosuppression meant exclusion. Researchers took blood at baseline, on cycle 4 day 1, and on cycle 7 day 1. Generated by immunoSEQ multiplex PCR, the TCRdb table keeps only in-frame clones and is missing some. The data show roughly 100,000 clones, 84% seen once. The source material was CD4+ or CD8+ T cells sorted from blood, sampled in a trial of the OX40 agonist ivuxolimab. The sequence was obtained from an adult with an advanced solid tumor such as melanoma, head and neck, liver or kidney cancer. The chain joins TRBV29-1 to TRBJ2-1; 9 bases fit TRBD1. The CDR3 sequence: CSVDGDRADEQFF. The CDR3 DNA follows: TGCAGCGTTGATGGGGACAGGGCCGATGAGCAGTTCTTC.